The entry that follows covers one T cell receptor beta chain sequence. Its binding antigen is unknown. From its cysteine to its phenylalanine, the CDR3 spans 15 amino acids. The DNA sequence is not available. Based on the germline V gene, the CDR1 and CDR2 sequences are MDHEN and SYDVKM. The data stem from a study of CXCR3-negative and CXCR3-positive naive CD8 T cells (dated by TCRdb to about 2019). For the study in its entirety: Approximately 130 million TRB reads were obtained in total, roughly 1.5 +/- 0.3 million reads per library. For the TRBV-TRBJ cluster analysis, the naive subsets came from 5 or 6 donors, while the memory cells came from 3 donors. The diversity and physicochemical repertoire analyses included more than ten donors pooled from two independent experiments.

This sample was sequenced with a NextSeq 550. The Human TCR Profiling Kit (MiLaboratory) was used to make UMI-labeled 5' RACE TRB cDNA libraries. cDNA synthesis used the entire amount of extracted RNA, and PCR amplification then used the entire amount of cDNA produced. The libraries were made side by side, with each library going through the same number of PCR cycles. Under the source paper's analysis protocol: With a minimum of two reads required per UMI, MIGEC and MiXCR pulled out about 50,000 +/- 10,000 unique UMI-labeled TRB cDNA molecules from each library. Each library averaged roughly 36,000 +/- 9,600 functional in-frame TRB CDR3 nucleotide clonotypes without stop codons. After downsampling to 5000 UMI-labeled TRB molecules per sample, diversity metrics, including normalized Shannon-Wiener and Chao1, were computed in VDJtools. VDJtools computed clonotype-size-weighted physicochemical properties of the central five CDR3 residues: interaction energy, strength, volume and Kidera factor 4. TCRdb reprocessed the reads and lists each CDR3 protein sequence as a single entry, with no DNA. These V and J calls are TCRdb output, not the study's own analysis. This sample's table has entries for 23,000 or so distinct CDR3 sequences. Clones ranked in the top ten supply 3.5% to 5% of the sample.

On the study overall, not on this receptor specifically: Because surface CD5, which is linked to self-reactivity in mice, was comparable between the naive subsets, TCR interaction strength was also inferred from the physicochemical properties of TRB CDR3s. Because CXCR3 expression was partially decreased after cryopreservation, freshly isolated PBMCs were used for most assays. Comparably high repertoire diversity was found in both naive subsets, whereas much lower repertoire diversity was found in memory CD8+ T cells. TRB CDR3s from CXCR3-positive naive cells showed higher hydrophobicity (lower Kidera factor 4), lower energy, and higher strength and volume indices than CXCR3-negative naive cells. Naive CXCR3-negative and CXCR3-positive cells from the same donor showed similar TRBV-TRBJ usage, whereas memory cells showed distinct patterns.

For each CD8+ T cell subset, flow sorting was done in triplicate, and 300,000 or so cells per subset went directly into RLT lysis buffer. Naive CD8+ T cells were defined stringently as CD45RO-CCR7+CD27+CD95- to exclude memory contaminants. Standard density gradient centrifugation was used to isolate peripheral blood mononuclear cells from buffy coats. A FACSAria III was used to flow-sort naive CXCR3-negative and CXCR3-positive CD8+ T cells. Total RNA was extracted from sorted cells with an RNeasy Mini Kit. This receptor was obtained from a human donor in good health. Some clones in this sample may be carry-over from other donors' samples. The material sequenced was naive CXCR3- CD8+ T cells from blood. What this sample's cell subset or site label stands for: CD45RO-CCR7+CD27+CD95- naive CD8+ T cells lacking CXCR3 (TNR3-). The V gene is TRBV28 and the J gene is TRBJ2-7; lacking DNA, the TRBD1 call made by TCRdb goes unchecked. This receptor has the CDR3 CASSSPRRGLHEQYF.